The 20 T cell receptor beta chains given below trace back to one sample, sequenced in a study of CD8+ T cells in alopecia areata. RNA was extracted and reverse transcribed into cDNA as the sequencing template. Produced via immunoSEQ multiplex PCR; TCRdb's table is partial and in-frame only. The sample records 140,000 to 150,000 clones, approximately 60% being singletons. Specimen: CD8+ T cells sorted from blood. The receptors stem from a human donor in good health.

This chain uses TRBV6-5 with TRBJ2-5; the D is unclear. Germline CDR1 is MNHEY and CDR2 is SVGAGI. V was trimmed by 6 bases and J by 0 bases, leaving 5 bases between them. This CDR3 is built from 12 residues. Here the CDR3 DNA reads TGTGCCAGCAGCCCCCACCAAGAGACCCAGTACTTC. Translation: CASSPHQETQYF.

The V and J genes are TRBV6-5 and TRBJ2-3; tentatively, D is TRBD1 (5 bases). CDR1 is MNHEY and CDR2 is SVGAGI in the germline V gene. This CDR3 has 12 amino acids. V dropped 6 bases and J dropped 2 bases, with 6 bases sitting between them. The CDR3 region has the DNA TGTGCCAGCAGGACAGACACAGATACGCAGTATTTT. It codes for CASRTDTDTQYF.

This clone was seen a handful of times. The chain uses TRBV27 and TRBJ2-6; D ambiguous. V lost 8 bases to trimming and J lost 0 bases, with 5 bases between them. Germline assignment: CDR1 MNHEY and CDR2 SMNVEV (reference sequence). The CDR3 consists of 13 residues. The CDR3 DNA reads as TGTGCCAGCCGTCCCTCTGGGGCCAACGTCCTGACTTTC. The encoded protein is CASRPSGANVLTF.

The V gene is TRBV5-1, the J gene TRBJ2-3; the match to TRBD1 covers 7 bases. J was trimmed by 2 bases and V by 1 base; bases with no gene match: 4. This CDR3 is built from 15 residues. The V gene's germline CDR1 is SGHRS and CDR2 YFSETQ. CDR3 residues: CASSLKGALTDTQYF. The CDR3 nucleotides are TGCGCCAGCAGCTTGAAGGGGGCACTCACAGATACGCAGTATTTT.

The rearrangement joins TRBV5-4 to TRBJ1-1; TRBD1 agrees at 7 bases. With V trimmed by 4 bases and J by 3 bases, 3 bases remained unmatched. Germline lookup yields CDR1 SGHNT and CDR2 YYREEE (reference sequence). The CDR3 runs to 13 residues. CDR3 in amino acids: CASSPQGDTEAFF. The CDR3 coding sequence is TGTGCCAGCAGCCCCCAGGGGGACACTGAAGCTTTCTTT.

This clone was found once. This chain connects TRBV5-6 to TRBJ2-7; possibly TRBD1 for D (6 bases). CDR3 length: 13 amino acids. Germline V gene lookup returns CDR1 SGHDT and CDR2 YYEEEE. Trimming shortened V by 2 bases and J by 3 bases, and 9 bases separated the two germline ends. CDR3 amino acids: CASSFQGSYEQYF. In DNA form, the CDR3 reads TGTGCCAGCAGCTTCCAGGGGAGCTACGAGCAGTACTTC.

The J gene is TRBJ2-1, the V gene TRBV5-1; TRBD2 agrees at 11 bases. Germline CDR1 reads SGHRS; CDR2 reads YFSETQ. The CDR3 runs 14 residues. V lost 4 bases, J lost 7 bases, and 4 bases stayed unmatched. CDR3 residues: CASSPGLAENEQFF. CDR3 sequence (DNA): TGCGCCAGCAGCCCGGGACTAGCGGAAAATGAGCAGTTCTTC.

Notes on this clone: Other DNA variants within this sample encode the same CDR3. The gene calls are TRBV5-6 and TRBJ2-7; TRBD1 aligns across 7 bases. Per the germline V gene, CDR1 is SGHDT and CDR2 is YYEEEE. This CDR3 has 13 residues. Trimming cost V 2 bases and J 3 bases; bases outside gene matches: 2. Written as DNA, the CDR3 is TGTGCCAGCAGCTTAGGGGGCTACTACGAGCAGTACTTC. This codes for CASSLGGYYEQYF.

This chain uses TRBV5-6 with TRBJ1-2, with D perhaps TRBD1 (5 bases). V lost 4 bases to trimming and J lost 4 bases, with 11 bases between them. This CDR3 region has 13 residues. CDR1 and CDR2 (germline): SGHDT, YYEEEE. The CDR3 DNA is TGTGCCAGCAGCACCCCAGGGTCCTATGGCTACACCTTC. Encoded protein: CASSTPGSYGYTF. Full variable domain (outside the CDR3, taken from reference TRBV5-6 and TRBJ1-2): DAGVTQSPTHLIKTRGQQVTLRCSPKSGHDTVSWYQQALGQGPQFIFQYYEEEERQRGNFPDRFSGHQFPNYSSELNVNALLLGDSALYLCASSTPGSYGYTFGSGTRLTVV.

The V and J genes are TRBV13 and TRBJ1-4; D is possibly TRBD1 (6 bases). V lost 4 bases, J lost 6 bases, and 15 bases lay in between. This CDR3 spans 15 amino acids. In germline, CDR1 is PRHDT, CDR2 FYEKMQ (reference sequence). Written as DNA, the CDR3 is TGTGCCAGCAGCTCCACAGGGAGTGGGGATGAAAAACTGTTTTTT. It translates to CASSSTGSGDEKLFF.

This clone was seen only once. The chain employs TRBV30 and TRBJ2-5, with TRBD2 matching 12 bases. The CDR3 runs to 15 residues. Germline-derived CDR1 and CDR2 are GTSNPN and SVGIG (reference sequence). The junction had 2 bases not matched to a gene; V was cut back by 0 bases and J by 3 bases. The CDR3 nucleotides read TGTGCCTGGAGTGTACGACTAGCGGGAGAAGAGACCCAGTACTTC. Its translation: CAWSVRLAGEETQYF.

This clone has a handful of counts. V and J are TRBV6-5 and TRBJ2-1; D is unclear. The CDR3 runs to 12 residues. The V gene lost 5 bases and the J gene lost 9 bases, with 11 bases spanning the gap. CDR1 is MNHEY, CDR2 SVGAGI, per germline. DNA of the CDR3: TGTGCCAGCAGTGATGGGGAAACTGAGCAGTTCTTC. Translated, it gives CASSDGETEQFF.

V and J are TRBV9 and TRBJ2-5, with D uncertain. Trimming cost V 3 bases and J 5 bases, with 11 bases left between them. Germline V gene data show CDR1 as SGDLS and CDR2 as YYNGEE. CDR3 length: 13 amino acids. The CDR3 loop reads CASSATAAETQYF. In DNA, the CDR3 is TGTGCCAGCAGCGCTACAGCCGCGGAGACCCAGTACTTC.

This clone was detected only once. This chain links TRBV29-1 with TRBJ2-7; 9 bases align to TRBD1. This CDR3 spans 12 amino acids. CDR1 SQVTM and CDR2 ANQGSEA come from the germline V gene. V lost 6 bases to trimming and J lost 4 bases; unmatched junction nucleotides: 4. As DNA, the CDR3 is TGCAGCGTGAGGGACAGGGTGTACGAGCAGTACTTC. Translated, it gives CSVRDRVYEQYF.

This chain connects TRBV30 to TRBJ2-1, with 9 positions matching TRBD1. Germline CDR1 is GTSNPN and CDR2 is SVGIG (reference sequence). Trimming took 1 base from V and 6 from J; bases not matched to a gene: 7. The CDR3 extends over 15 amino acids. The CDR3 bases are TGTGCCTGGAGTGGAACAGGGGGCCCCGGCAATGAGCAGTTCTTC. This translates into CAWSGTGGPGNEQFF.

The genes are TRBV30 and TRBJ1-5, with D tentatively TRBD1 (5 bases). CDR1 GTSNPN and CDR2 SVGIG come from the germline V gene (reference sequence). The CDR3 loop spans 16 amino acids. Trimming removed 3 bases at V and 1 base at J, with 16 bases between. The CDR3 DNA sequence: TGTGCCTGGAGCCCGCCCACTGGGACCAGCAATCAGCCCCAGCATTTT. This gives the protein CAWSPPTGTSNQPQHF.

This rearrangement joins TRBV5-1 to TRBJ2-7; tentative D call: TRBD2 (5 bases). The V end was cut by 2 bases, the J end by 3 bases, with 18 bases between. The CDR3 is 16 residues long. Germline V gene sequence: CDR1 SGHRS, CDR2 YFSETQ. The CDR3 coding sequence is TGCGCCAGCAGCTTTATCAACCCCGGGAAATTCTACGAGCAGTACTTC. Its protein is CASSFINPGKFYEQYF.

J is TRBJ2-2 and V is TRBV6-6, with a tentative D call TRBD1 (5 bases). Germline CDR1 is MNHNY and CDR2 is SVGAGI (reference sequence). Trimming cost V 6 bases and J 1 base, with 9 bases left between them. The CDR3 extends over 14 amino acids. The CDR3 nucleotides are TGTGCCAGCAGCCTCGGACAGAACACCGGGGAGCTGTTTTTT. Its protein is CASSLGQNTGELFF.

The rearrangement uses TRBV27 and TRBJ1-1, with D maybe TRBD1 (5 bases). V lost 2 bases and J 1 base, leaving 5 bases between the germline ends. The CDR3 contains 13 residues. CDR1 is MNHEY, CDR2 SMNVEV, per germline (reference sequence). DNA of the CDR3: TGTGCCAGCAGTTTACAGGGGAACACTGAAGCTTTCTTT. Amino acid sequence: CASSLQGNTEAFF.

Many counts were recorded for this clone. The chain joins TRBV14 to TRBJ1-3; D possibly corresponds to TRBD1 (5 bases). Trimming took off 1 base at V and 4 bases at J, with 8 bases between the two ends. CDR1 and CDR2 (germline): SGHDN, FVKESK. The CDR3 extends over 14 amino acids. CDR3 DNA: TGTGCCAGCAGCCAAGTGCAGGGCGGAAACACCATATATTTT. Translating gives CASSQVQGGNTIYF.